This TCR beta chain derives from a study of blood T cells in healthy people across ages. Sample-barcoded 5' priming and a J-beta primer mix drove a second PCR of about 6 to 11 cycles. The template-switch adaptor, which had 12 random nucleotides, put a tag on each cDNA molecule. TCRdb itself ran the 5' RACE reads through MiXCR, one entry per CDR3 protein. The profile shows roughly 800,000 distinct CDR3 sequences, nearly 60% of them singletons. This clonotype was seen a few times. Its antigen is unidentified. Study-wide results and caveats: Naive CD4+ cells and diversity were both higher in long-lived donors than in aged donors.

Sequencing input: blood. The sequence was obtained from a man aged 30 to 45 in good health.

The chain's CDR3 is CSATPPTGGDYGYTF. Written as DNA, the CDR3 is TGCAGTGCGACCCCCCCGACAGGGGGTGACTATGGCTACACCTTC. The J gene is TRBJ1-2, the V gene TRBV20-1; TRBD1 matches 9 bases. Germline-derived CDR1 and CDR2 are DFQATT and SNEGSKA (reference sequence). V was pared by 6 bases and J by 3 bases, with 11 bases of the junction left unmatched. This CDR3 region has 15 residues.